These T cell receptor beta chains were read from a single sample in a study of T cell changes during pregnancy in multiple sclerosis. Sequenced by immunoSEQ multiplex PCR; TCRdb stores in-frame clones only, minus some. The table shows 85,000 to 90,000 clones, with 75% to 95% occurring only once. This specimen consisted of peripheral blood, obtained in the first trimester of pregnancy. These receptors originate from a female donor in good health, enrolled as a control in a pregnancy study. Each CDR3 is given with its conserved first and last residue. The order of the fields is D gene, J gene, V gene, clone size, CDR3 DNA, CDR3 protein. The D gene is left open where the match is weak. For some rows the clone size is stated as once, few or many, or as a class when expanded; others skip it.

>NA|TRBJ1-1|TRBV7-2|once
TGTGCCAGCAGCTTAAAGCGGACTGAAGCTTTCTTT
CASSLKRTEAFF
>TRBD1|TRBJ2-1|TRBV11-1|NA
TGTGCCAGCAGCTTCCTGACAGGGGGCGGCTACAATGAGCAGTTCTTC
CASSFLTGGGYNEQFF
>NA|TRBJ1-1|TRBV19|once
TGTGCCAGTATCCCGGGACATTGGGCGAACACTGAAGCTTTCTTT
CASIPGHWANTEAFF
>TRBD2|TRBJ2-1|TRBV4-2|NA
TGTGCCAGCAGCCAAGACCGACTAGCGGGGGTCAATGAGCAGTTCTTC
CASSQDRLAGVNEQFF
>TRBD1|TRBJ1-1|TRBV19|once
TGTGCCAGTAGTACCCGGACAGGGAAGGCTGAAGCTTTCTTT
CASSTRTGKAEAFF
>TRBD2|TRBJ2-2|TRBV6-5|once
TGTGCCAGCAGTTACGGCGGGGGAAATTCCGGGGAGCTGTTTTTT
CASSYGGGNSGELFF
>NA|TRBJ2-5|TRBV25-1|NA
TGTGCCAGCAGTGACGAAGGGGGTGGAGAGACCCAGTACTTC
CASSDEGGGETQYF
>NA|TRBJ2-7|TRBV6-5|NA
TGTGCCAGCAGTTACGATATGGGGCGCACCTACGAGCAGTACTTC
CASSYDMGRTYEQYF
>NA|TRBJ1-1|TRBV11-2|NA
TGTGCCAGCAGTTTACCGCGGGGGGTCACTATGAACACTGAAGCTTTCTTT
CASSLPRGVTMNTEAFF
>NA|TRBJ1-4|TRBV5-4|NA
TGTGCCAGCAGCTCGCGGGGAGGAAATGAAAAACTGTTTTTT
CASSSRGGNEKLFF
>TRBD2|TRBJ2-7|TRBV27|NA
TGTGCCAGCAGTTCGGGACTAGCGGCTTGGGCGCGGGAGCAGTACTTC
CASSSGLAAWAREQYF
>TRBD1|TRBJ2-3|TRBV19|NA
TGTGCCAGTAGTGGGACAGGGGTAGATACGCAGTATTTT
CASSGTGVDTQYF
>TRBD1|TRBJ2-7|TRBV7-2|NA
TGTGCCAGCAACCGGGACAGGGAGCAGTACTTC
CASNRDREQYF
>NA|TRBJ2-7|TRBV7-9|NA
TGTGCCAGCAGCTTAATCCGGCGGAGTGAGGACGAGCAGTACTTC
CASSLIRRSEDEQYF
>TRBD2|TRBJ2-7|TRBV18|NA
TGTGCCAGCTCTCCCTCGAGCGGGGGTTCCTACGAGCAGTACTTC
CASSPSSGGSYEQYF
>NA|TRBJ1-3|TRBV2|NA
TGTGCCACCCAGGGGCAGGGAAACACCATATATTTT
CATQGQGNTIYF
>NA|TRBJ1-1|TRBV4-3|NA
TGCGCCAGCAGCCAAGGGGCAGGGCGGAACACTGAAGCTTTCTTT
CASSQGAGRNTEAFF
>NA|TRBJ2-7|TRBV30|NA
TGTGCCTGGAGTGTACTAGACCCCGAGCAGTACTTC
CAWSVLDPEQYF
>TRBD1|TRBJ1-5|TRBV7-9|NA
TGTGCCAGCAGCTGGGACAGTAATCAGCCCCAGCATTTT
CASSWDSNQPQHF
>TRBD1|TRBJ2-7|TRBV27|once
TGTGCCAGCAGTTTATCTAGGGGGCCCTACGAGCAGTACTTC
CASSLSRGPYEQYF
>NA|TRBJ1-2|TRBV9|NA
TGTGCCAGCAGCGTAGGAGGGAACTATGGCTACACCTTC
CASSVGGNYGYTF
>NA|TRBJ1-1|TRBV6-6|NA
TGTGCCAGCACGGGCGGGGAGGCTTTCTTT
CASTGGEAFF
>NA|TRBJ1-2|TRBV28|NA
TGTGCCAGCAGTTTAAGTGTAGATAACTATGGCTACACCTTC
CASSLSVDNYGYTF
>NA|TRBJ1-4|TRBV18|NA
TGTGCCAGCTCCTCAGGAAATGGAGAAAAACTGTTTTTT
CASSSGNGEKLFF
>TRBD1|TRBJ1-2|TRBV15|NA
TGTGCCACCAGTACAGGGGCCGGGAACTATGGCTACACCTTC
CATSTGAGNYGYTF
>NA|TRBJ2-7|TRBV2|NA
TGTGCCAGCAGAGAGGGCAGGGGCATTTACGAGCAGTACTTC
CASREGRGIYEQYF
>TRBD1|TRBJ1-4|TRBV5-6|NA
TGTGCCAGCAGCTTGGGGACAGGGGGTATTGAAAAACTGTTTTTT
CASSLGTGGIEKLFF
>NA|TRBJ1-1|TRBV10-3|NA
TGTGCCATCAGTGAGTCCACAGGGAAGATGAACACTGAAGCTTTCTTT
CAISESTGKMNTEAFF
>NA|TRBJ2-3|TRBV29-1|NA
TGCAGCGTTCGAGGGGGAGTCCAGCGCACAGATACGCAGTATTTT
CSVRGGVQRTDTQYF
>NA|TRBJ2-2|TRBV15|NA
TGTGCCACCAGCAGAGGGGGCGGGGCCACCGGGGAGCTGTTTTTT
CATSRGGGATGELFF
>NA|TRBJ2-7|TRBV29-1|NA
TGCAGCGTTGCCGATTTAGGGACTTCGGACGAGCAGTACTTC
CSVADLGTSDEQYF
>NA|TRBJ2-7|TRBV7-2|NA
TGTGCCAGCAGCTTACAGGGGTCCAGTTACGAGCAGTACTTC
CASSLQGSSYEQYF
>NA|TRBJ2-7|TRBV7-2|NA
TGTGCCAGCAGCTTTTCCGGGACATACTACGAGCAGTACTTC
CASSFSGTYYEQYF
>TRBD1|TRBJ1-1|TRBV20-1|NA
TGCAGTGCTGTGGAGGACAGGGAGGCTTTCTTT
CSAVEDREAFF
>NA|TRBJ1-6|TRBV18|NA
TGTGCCAGCTCCCCCCTCGACGGGGTTAATTCACCCCTCCACTTT
CASSPLDGVNSPLHF
>TRBD1|TRBJ2-7|TRBV14|few
TGTGCCAGCAGCCGACAGGGGACCTACGAGCAGTACTTC
CASSRQGTYEQYF
>NA|TRBJ2-5|TRBV5-6|NA
TGTGCCAGCAGCTTGGCCCGAGAGACCCAGTACTTC
CASSLARETQYF
>TRBD2|TRBJ2-1|TRBV9|NA
TGTGCCAGCAGCGGATCCGGGACTAGCAGGAGCTCCTACAATGAGCAGTTCTTC
CASSGSGTSRSSYNEQFF
>TRBD1|TRBJ1-5|TRBV7-9|NA
TGTGCCAGCAGCTTGGCGGCAGGGGGTAATCAGCCCCAGCATTTT
CASSLAAGGNQPQHF
>NA|TRBJ1-2|TRBV7-8|NA
TGTGCCAGCAGACCTTATTACGGCCCGGGACACCTAGTGGGCTATGGCTACACCTTC
CASRPYYGPGHLVGYGYTF
>TRBD1|TRBJ1-1|TRBV4-1|NA
TGCGCCAGCAGCCAAAAGGGGACAGGGAACACGGGCACTGAAGCTTTCTTT
CASSQKGTGNTGTEAFF
>TRBD1|TRBJ1-2|TRBV2|NA
TGTGCCAGCAGCGGAAGGACAGGGATGAGTGGCTACACCTTC
CASSGRTGMSGYTF
>NA|TRBJ2-2|TRBV25-1|NA
TGTGCCAGCACCTACACCGGGGAGCTGTTTTTT
CASTYTGELFF
>NA|TRBJ2-1|TRBV7-2|NA
TGTGCCAGCACCCTAGGCAGCTCCTACAATGAGCAGTTCTTC
CASTLGSSYNEQFF
>NA|TRBJ2-7|TRBV27|NA
TGTGCCAGCAGTTTTGGGCAGCCCTACGAGCAGTACTTC
CASSFGQPYEQYF
>TRBD2|TRBJ2-1|TRBV4-3|NA
TGCGCCAGCAGCCAAGAGGAGCGGGGGGGCTACAATGAGCAGTTCTTC
CASSQEERGGYNEQFF
>TRBD1|TRBJ1-2|TRBV6-5|NA
TGTGCCAGCAGTTACGGGACAGGGTCGGGCTACACCTTC
CASSYGTGSGYTF
>NA|TRBJ1-2|TRBV4-2|NA
TGTGCCAGCAGCCAAGTGTCCCTTTCGGGGGGCTACACCTTC
CASSQVSLSGGYTF